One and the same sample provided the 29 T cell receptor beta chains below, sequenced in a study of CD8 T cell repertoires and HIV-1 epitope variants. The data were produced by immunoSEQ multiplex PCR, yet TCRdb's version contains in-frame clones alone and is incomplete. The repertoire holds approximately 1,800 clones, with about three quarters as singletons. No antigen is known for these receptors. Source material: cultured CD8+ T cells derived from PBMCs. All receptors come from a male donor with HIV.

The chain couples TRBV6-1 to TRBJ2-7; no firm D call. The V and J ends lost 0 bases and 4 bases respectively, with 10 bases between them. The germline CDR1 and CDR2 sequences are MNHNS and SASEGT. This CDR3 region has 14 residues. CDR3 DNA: TGTGCCAGCAGTGAAGCGCGGAAAGGGTACGAGCAGTACTTC. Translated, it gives CASSEARKGYEQYF.

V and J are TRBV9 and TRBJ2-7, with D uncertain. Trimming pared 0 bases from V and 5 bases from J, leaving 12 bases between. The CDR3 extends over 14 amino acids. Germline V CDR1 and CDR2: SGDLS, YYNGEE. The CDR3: CASSVVGGDDEQYF. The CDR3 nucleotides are TGTGCCAGCAGCGTAGTCGGTGGTGATGACGAGCAGTACTTC.

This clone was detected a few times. The CDR3 region has the DNA TGTGCCAGCAGTGATCCGACTGAGGACTATGGCTACACCTTC. It specifies CASSDPTEDYGYTF. The chain recombines TRBV25-1 with TRBJ1-2; D is unclear. The germline V gene has CDR1 MGHDK and CDR2 SYGVNS. The germline V and J ends were trimmed by 3 bases and 3 bases, with 11 bases remaining between them. This CDR3 comprises 14 residues.

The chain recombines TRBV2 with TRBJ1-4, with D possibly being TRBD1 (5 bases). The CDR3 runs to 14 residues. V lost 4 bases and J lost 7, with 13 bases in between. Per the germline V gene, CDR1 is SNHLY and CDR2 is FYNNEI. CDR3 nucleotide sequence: TGTGCCAGCAGTGTGAGCAGGGAGGGTGAAAAACTGTTTTTT. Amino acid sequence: CASSVSREGEKLFF.

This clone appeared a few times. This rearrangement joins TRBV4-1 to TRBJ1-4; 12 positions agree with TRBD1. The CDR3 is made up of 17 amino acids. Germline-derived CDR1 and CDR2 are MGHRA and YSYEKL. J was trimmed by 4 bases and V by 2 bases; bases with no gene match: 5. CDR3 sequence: CASSQPGQGAFNEKLFF. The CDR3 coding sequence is TGCGCCAGCAGCCAACCGGGACAGGGGGCATTTAATGAAAAACTGTTTTTT.

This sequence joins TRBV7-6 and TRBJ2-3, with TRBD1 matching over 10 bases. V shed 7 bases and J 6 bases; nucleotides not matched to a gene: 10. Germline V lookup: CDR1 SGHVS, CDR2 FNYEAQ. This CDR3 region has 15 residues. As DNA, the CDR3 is TGTGCCAGCACCACGCGACAGGGGGCGACGGATACGCAGTATTTT. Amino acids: CASTTRQGATDTQYF.

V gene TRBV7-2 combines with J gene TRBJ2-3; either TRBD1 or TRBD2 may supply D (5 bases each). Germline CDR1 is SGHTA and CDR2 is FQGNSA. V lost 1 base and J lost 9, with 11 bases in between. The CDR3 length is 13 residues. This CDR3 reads CASSLDGAQTQYF. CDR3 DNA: TGTGCCAGCAGCTTAGACGGGGCCCAGACGCAGTATTTT.

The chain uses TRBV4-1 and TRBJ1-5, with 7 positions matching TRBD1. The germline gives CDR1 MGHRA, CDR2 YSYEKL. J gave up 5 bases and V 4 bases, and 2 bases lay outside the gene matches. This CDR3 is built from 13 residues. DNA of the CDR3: TGCGCCAGCAGCCCGACAGGGCATCAGCCCCAGCATTTT. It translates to CASSPTGHQPQHF.

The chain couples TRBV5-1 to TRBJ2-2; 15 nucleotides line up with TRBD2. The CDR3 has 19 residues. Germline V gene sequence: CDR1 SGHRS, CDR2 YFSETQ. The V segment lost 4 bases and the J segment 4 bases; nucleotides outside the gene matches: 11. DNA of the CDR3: TGCGCCAGCAGCGGACTCGGGACTAGCGGGAGGTCGGGCACCGGGGAGCTGTTTTTT. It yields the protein CASSGLGTSGRSGTGELFF.

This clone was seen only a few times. The CDR3 DNA reads as TGTGCCAGCAGCCGCTCGGGGTTTGAGCAGTTCTTC. Its protein is CASSRSGFEQFF. The chain joins TRBV7-9 to TRBJ2-1, with D tentatively TRBD2 (5 bases). The CDR3 consists of 12 residues. The V and J ends lost 5 bases and 9 bases respectively, with 11 bases between them. Per germline, CDR1 SEHNR and CDR2 FQNEAQ (reference sequence).

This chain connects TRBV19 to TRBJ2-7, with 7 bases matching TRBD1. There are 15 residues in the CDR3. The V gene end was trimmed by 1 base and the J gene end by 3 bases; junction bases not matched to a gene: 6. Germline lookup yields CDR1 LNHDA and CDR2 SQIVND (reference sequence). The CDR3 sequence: CASSIGQGVFYEQYF. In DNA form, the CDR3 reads TGTGCCAGTAGTATAGGGCAGGGGGTGTTCTACGAGCAGTACTTC.

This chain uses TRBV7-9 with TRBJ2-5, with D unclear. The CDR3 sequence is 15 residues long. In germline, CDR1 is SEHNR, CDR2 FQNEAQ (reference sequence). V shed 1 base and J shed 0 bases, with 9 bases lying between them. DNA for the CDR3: TGTGCCAGCAGCTTAGGTGGCAGCTACCAAGAGACCCAGTACTTC. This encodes CASSLGGSYQETQYF. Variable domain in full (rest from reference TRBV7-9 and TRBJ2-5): DTGVSQNPRHKITKRGQNVTFRCDPISEHNRLYWYRQTLGQGPEFLTYFQNEAQLEKSRLLSDRFSAERPKGSFSTLEIQRTEQGDSAMYLCASSLGGSYQETQYFGPGTRLLVL.

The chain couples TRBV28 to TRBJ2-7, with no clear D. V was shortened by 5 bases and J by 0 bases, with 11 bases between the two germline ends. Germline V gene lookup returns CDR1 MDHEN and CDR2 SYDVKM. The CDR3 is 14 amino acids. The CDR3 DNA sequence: TGTGCCAGCAGTCTTCTCTTGATCTCCTACGAGCAGTACTTC. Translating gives CASSLLLISYEQYF.

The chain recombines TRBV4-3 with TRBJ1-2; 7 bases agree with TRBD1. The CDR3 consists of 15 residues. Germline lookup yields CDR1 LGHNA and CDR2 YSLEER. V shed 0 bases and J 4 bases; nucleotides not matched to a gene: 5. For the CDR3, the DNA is TGCGCCAGCAGCCAAGATCTGGACAGGCTCTATGGCTACACCTTC. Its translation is CASSQDLDRLYGYTF.

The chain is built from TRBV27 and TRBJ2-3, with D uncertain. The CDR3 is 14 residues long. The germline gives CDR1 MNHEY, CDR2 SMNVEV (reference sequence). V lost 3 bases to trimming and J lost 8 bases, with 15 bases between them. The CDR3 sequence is CASSLGITSGTQYF. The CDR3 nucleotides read TGTGCCAGCAGTTTGGGCATTACCTCTGGTACGCAGTATTTT.

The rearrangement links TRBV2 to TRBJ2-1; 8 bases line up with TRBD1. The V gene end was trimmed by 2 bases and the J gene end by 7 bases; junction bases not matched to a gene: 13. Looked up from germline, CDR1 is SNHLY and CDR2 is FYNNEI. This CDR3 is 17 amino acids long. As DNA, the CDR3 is TGTGCCAGCAGTGAACCCAAGGACAGGGTGGTTGGGAATGAGCAGTTCTTC. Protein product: CASSEPKDRVVGNEQFF.

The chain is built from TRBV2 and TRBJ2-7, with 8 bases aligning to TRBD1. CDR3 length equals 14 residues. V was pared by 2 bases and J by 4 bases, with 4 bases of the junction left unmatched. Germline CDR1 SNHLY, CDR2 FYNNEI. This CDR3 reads CASSENRGRYEQYF. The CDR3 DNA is TGTGCCAGCAGTGAAAACAGGGGGAGATACGAGCAGTACTTC.

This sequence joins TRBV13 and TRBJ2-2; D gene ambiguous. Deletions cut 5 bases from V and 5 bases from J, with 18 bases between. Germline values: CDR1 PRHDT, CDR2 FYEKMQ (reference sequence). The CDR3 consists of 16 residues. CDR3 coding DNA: TGTGCCAGCAGCACACGAGGCTCGGGTCGGACCGGGGAGCTGTTTTTT. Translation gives CASSTRGSGRTGELFF.

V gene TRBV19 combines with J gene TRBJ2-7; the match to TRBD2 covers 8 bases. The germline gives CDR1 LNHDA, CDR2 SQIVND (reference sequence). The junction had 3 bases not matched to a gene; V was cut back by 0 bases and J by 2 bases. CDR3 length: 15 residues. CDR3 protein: CASSIDSGATYEQYF. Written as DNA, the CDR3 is TGTGCCAGTAGTATAGATAGCGGGGCAACCTACGAGCAGTACTTC.

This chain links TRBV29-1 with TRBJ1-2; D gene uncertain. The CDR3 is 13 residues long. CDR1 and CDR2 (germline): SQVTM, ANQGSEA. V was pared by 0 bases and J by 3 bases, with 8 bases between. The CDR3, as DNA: TGCAGCGTTGAAGATCACAGAGACTATGGCTACACCTTC. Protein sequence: CSVEDHRDYGYTF.

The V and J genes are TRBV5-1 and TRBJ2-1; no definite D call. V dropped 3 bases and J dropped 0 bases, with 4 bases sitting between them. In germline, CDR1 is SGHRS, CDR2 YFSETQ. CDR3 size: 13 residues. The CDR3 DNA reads TGCGCCAGCAGCTCCAGCTCCTACAATGAGCAGTTCTTC. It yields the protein CASSSSSYNEQFF.

CDR3 coding DNA: TGTGCCAGCAGCTTCATGGGGGACCCCGGCTACGAGCAGTACTTC. Translated, it gives CASSFMGDPGYEQYF. V gene TRBV28 combines with J gene TRBJ2-7; D assignment may be TRBD1 or TRBD2 (5 bases each). The CDR3 is 15 amino acids. Trimming cost V 6 bases and J 3 bases, with 18 bases left between them. CDR1 is MDHEN and CDR2 is SYDVKM in the germline V gene.

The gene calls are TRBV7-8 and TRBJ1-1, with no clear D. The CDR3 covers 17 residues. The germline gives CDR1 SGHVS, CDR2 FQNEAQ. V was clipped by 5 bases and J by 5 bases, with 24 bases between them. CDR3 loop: CASSTIRRTTLGTEAFF. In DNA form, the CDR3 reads TGTGCCAGCAGCACGATACGACGGACCACCCTGGGGACTGAAGCTTTCTTT.

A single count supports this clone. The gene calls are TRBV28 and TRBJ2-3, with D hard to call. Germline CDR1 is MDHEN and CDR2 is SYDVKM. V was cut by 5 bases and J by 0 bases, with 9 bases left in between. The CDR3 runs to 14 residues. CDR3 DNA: TGTGCCAGCAGTCCGGTAGTAAGCACAGATACGCAGTATTTT. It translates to CASSPVVSTDTQYF.

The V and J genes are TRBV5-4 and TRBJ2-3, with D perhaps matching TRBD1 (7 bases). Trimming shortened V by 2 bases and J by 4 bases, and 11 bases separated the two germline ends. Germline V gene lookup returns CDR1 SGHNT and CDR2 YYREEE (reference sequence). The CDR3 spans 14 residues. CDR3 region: CASSFGGGADTQYF. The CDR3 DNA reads TGTGCCAGCAGCTTCGGAGGGGGCGCAGATACGCAGTATTTT.

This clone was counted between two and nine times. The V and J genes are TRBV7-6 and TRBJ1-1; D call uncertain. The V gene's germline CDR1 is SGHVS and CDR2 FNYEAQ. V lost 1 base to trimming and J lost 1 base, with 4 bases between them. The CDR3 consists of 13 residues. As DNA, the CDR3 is TGTGCCAGCAGCTTAGGGGAGAACACTGAAGCTTTCTTT. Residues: CASSLGENTEAFF.

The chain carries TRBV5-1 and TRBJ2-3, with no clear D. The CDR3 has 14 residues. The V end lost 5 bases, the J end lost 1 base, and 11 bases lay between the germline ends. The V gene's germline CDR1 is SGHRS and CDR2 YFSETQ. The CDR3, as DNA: TGCGCCAGCAGGGTGCCGGTTGGCACAGATACGCAGTATTTT. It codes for CASRVPVGTDTQYF.

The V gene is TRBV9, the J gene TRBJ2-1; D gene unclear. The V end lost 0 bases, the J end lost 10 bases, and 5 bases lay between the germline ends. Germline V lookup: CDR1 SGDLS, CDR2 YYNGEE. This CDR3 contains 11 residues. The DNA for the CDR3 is TGTGCCAGCAGCGTAGGTCTAGAGCAGTTCTTC. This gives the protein CASSVGLEQFF.

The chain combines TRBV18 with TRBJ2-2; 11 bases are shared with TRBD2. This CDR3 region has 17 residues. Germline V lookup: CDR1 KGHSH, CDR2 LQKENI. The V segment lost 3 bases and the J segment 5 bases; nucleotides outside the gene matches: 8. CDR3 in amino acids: CASSPSASGGLTGELFF. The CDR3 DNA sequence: TGTGCCAGCTCACCCAGCGCTAGCGGGGGGCTTACCGGGGAGCTGTTTTTT.